This T cell receptor beta chain was captured by sequencing in a study of blood T cells in healthy people across ages. Looking at the study overall: There was about one barcoded beta molecule captured by template switching per two T cells. Study outcomes and limitations: Significant beta diversity loss was already apparent by age approximately 38, declining roughly linearly.

Comments on this clonotype: Its cognate antigen is unknown.

J lost 9 bases, V lost 5 bases, and 7 bases had no gene match. Per the germline V gene, CDR1 is SGHTA and CDR2 is FQGNSA. This CDR3 has 15 residues. Using a J-beta primer mix together with a sample-barcoded 5' primer, a second PCR was run for roughly 7 to 12 cycles. A template-switch adaptor containing 12 random nucleotides labeled each cDNA molecule. TCRdb recomputed calls from the 5' RACE reads with MiXCR, one row per CDR3 protein. The sample has about 620,000 distinct CDR3 sequences, under 65% seen once. Total RNA, at least 5 micrograms per sample, was extracted from PBMCs. The sequence came from a woman at least 80 years old in good health. Sequences were obtained from blood. V is TRBV7-2 and J is TRBJ2-1, with 13 nucleotides matching TRBD2. The CDR3 reads CASSQGGTSGTEQFF. DNA of the CDR3: TGTGCCAGCAGCCAGGGGGGGACTAGCGGGACTGAGCAGTTCTTC.